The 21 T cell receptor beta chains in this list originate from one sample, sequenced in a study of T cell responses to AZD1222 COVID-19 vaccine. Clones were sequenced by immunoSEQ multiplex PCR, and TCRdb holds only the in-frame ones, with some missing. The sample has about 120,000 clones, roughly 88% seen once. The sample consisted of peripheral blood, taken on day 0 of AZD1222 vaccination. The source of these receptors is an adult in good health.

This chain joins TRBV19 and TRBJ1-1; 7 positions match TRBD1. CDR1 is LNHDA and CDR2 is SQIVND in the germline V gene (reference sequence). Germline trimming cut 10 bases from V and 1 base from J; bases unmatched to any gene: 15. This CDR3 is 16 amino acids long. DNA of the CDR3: TGTGCCACCAGATGGCCCACAGGGGTGGGGAACACTGAAGCTTTCTTT. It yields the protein CATRWPTGVGNTEAFF.

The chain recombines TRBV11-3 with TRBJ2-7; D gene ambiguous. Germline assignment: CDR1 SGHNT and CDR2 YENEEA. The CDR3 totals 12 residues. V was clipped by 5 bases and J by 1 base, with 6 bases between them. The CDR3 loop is CASSASSYEQYF. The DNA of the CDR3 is TGTGCCAGCAGCGCCAGTTCCTACGAGCAGTACTTC. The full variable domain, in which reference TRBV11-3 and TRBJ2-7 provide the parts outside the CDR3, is EAGVVQSPRYKIIEKKQPVAFWCNPISGHNTLYWYLQNLGQGPELLIRYENEEAVDDSQLPKDRFSAERLKGVDSTLKIQPAELGDSAVYLCASSASSYEQYFGPGTRLTVT.

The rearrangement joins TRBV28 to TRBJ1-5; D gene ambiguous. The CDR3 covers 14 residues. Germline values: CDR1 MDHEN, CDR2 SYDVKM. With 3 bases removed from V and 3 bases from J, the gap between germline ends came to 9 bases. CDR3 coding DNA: TGTGCCAGCAGTTTGACTGGTTACAATCAGCCCCAGCATTTT. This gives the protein CASSLTGYNQPQHF.

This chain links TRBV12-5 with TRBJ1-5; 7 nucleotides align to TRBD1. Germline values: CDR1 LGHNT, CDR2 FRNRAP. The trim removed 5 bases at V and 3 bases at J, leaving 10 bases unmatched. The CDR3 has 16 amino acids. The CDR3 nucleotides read TGTGCTAGTGGTCCCTCCGTGGGACAGCTCAATCAGCCCCAGCATTTT. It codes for CASGPSVGQLNQPQHF. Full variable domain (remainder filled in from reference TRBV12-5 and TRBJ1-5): DARVTQTPRHKVTEMGQEVTMRCQPILGHNTVFWYRQTMMQGLELLAYFRNRAPLDDSGMPKDRFSAEMPDATLATLKIQPSEPRDSAVYFCASGPSVGQLNQPQHFGDGTRLSIL.

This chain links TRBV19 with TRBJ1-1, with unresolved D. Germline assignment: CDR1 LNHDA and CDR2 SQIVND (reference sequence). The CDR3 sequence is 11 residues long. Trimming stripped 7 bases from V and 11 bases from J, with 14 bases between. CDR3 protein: CASISPSGAFF. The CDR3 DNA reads TGTGCCAGTATAAGCCCCTCGGGGGCTTTCTTT.

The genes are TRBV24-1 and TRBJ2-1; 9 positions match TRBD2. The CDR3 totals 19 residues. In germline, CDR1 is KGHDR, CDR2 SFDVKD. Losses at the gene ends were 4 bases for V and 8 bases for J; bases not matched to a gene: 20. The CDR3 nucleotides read TGTGCCACCAGTGACCGGGTTAGTCGGACTAGCGCCAATGGGCATGAGCAGTTCTTC. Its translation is CATSDRVSRTSANGHEQFF.

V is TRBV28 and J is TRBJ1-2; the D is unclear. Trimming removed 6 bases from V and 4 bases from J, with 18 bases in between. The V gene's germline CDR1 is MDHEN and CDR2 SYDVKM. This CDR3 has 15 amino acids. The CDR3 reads CASSPWRQNRYGYTF. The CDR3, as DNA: TGTGCCAGCAGCCCCTGGCGGCAGAACCGCTATGGCTACACCTTC.

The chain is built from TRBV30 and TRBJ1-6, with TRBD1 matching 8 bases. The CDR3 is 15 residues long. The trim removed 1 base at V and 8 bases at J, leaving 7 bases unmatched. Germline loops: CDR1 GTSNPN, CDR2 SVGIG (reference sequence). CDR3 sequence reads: CAWSGPGTGYSPLHF. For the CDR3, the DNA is TGTGCCTGGAGTGGTCCCGGGACAGGTTATTCACCCCTCCACTTT.

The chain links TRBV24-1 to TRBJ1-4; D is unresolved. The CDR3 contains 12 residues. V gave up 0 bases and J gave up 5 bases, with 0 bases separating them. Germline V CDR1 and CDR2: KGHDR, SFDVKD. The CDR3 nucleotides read TGTGCCACCAGTGATTTGAATGAAAAACTGTTTTTT. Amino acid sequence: CATSDLNEKLFF.

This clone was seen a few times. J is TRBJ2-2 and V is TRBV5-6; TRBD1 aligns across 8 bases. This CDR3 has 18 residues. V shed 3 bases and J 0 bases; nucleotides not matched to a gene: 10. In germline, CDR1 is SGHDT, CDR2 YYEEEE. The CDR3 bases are TGTGCCAGCAGCTCGGGACAGGCACCCATCGCGAACACCGGGGAGCTGTTTTTT. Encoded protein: CASSSGQAPIANTGELFF.

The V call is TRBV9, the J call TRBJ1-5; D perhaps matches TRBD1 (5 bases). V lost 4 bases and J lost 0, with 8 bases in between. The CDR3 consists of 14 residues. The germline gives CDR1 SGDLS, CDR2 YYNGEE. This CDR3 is CASSHDSSNQPQHF. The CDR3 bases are TGTGCCAGCAGCCACGACAGTAGCAATCAGCCCCAGCATTTT. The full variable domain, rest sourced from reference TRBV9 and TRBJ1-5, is DSGVTQTPKHLITATGQRVTLRCSPRSGDLSVYWYQQSLDQGLQFLIQYYNGEERAKGNILERFSAQQFPDLHSELNLSSLELGDSALYFCASSHDSSNQPQHFGDGTRLSIL.

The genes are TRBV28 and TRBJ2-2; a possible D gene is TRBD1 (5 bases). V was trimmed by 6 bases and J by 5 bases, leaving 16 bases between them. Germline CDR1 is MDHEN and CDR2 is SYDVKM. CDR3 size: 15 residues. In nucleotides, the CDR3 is TGTGCCAGCAGGTCAACCCCAGGGAATACCGGGGAGCTGTTTTTT. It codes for CASRSTPGNTGELFF. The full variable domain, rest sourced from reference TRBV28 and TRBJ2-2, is DVKVTQSSRYLVKRTGEKVFLECVQDMDHENMFWYRQDPGLGLRLIYFSYDVKMKEKGDIPEGYSVSREKKERFSLILESASTNQTSMYLCASRSTPGNTGELFFGEGSRLTVL.

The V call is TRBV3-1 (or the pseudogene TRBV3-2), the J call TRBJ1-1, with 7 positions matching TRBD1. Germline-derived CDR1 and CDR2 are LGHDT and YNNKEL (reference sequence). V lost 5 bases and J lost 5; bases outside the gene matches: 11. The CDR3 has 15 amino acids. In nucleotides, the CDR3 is TGTGCCAGCAGCATTTCTGGACAGGCGGGGACTGAAGCTTTCTTT. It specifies CASSISGQAGTEAFF.

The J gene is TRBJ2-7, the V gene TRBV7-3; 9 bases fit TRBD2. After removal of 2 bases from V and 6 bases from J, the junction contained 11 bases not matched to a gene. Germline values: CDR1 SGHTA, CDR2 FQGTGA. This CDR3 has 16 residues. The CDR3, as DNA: TGTGCCAGCAGCTTACGGGGAGGCGGGGGGGCCTCCGAGCAGTACTTC. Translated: CASSLRGGGGASEQYF.

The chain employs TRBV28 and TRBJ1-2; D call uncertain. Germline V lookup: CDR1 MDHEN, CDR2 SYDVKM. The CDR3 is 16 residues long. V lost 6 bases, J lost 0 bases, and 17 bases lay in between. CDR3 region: CASSPDGITTNYGYTF. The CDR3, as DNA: TGTGCCAGCAGCCCGGACGGAATCACCACTAACTATGGCTACACCTTC.

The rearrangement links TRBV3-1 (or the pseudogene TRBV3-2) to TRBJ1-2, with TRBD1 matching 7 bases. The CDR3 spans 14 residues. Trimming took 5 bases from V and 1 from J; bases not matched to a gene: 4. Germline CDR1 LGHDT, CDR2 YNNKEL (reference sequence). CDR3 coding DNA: TGTGCCAGCAGCGCACGGGACAGTAACTATGGCTACACCTTC. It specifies CASSARDSNYGYTF.

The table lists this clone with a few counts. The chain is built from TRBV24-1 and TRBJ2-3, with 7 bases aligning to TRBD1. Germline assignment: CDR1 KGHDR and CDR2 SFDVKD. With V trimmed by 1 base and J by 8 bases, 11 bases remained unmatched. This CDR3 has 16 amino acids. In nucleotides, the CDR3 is TGTGCCACCAGTGATTTCTGGGACAGTCCAGATGGTACGCAGTATTTT. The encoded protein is CATSDFWDSPDGTQYF.

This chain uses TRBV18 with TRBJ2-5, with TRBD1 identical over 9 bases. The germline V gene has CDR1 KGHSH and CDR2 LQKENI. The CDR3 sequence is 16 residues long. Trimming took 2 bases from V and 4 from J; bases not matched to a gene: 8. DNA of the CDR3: TGTGCCAGCTCACCAAAAGGACAGGGGATGGGAGAGACCCAGTACTTC. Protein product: CASSPKGQGMGETQYF.

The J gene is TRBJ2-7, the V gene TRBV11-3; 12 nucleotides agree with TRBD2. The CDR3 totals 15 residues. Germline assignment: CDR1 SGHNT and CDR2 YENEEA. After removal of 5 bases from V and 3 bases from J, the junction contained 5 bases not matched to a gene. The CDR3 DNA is TGTGCCAGCAGCCCCCGGACTAGCGGGAACTACGAGCAGTACTTC. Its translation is CASSPRTSGNYEQYF. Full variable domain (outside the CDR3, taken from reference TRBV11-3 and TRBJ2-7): EAGVVQSPRYKIIEKKQPVAFWCNPISGHNTLYWYLQNLGQGPELLIRYENEEAVDDSQLPKDRFSAERLKGVDSTLKIQPAELGDSAVYLCASSPRTSGNYEQYFGPGTRLTVT.

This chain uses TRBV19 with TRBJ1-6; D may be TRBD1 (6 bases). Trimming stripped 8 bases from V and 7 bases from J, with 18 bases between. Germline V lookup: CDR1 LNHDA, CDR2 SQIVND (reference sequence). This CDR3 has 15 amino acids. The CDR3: CASGKGGAGNSPLHF. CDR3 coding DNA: TGTGCCAGTGGAAAGGGGGGGGCCGGGAATTCACCCCTCCACTTT.

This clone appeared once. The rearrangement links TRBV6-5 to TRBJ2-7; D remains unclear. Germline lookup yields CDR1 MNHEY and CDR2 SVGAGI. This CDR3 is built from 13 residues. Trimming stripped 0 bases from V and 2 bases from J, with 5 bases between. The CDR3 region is CASSYSLTYEQYF. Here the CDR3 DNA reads TGTGCCAGCAGTTACTCTCTGACCTACGAGCAGTACTTC.